This passage covers 29 T cell receptor beta chains from one sample sequenced in a study of persistence of HIV-infected CD4 T cells. Their antigen targets remain unknown. Sequencing used immunoSEQ version 4 in survey mode. Using immunoSEQ multiplex PCR, the repertoire was profiled, and TCRdb retains in-frame clones only, with some absent. The sample carries around 45,000 clones, roughly nine tenths recorded once. Anti-CD3/anti-CD28 beads served as a nonspecific positive control stimulus. Sorting selected CD4+ T cells upregulating both CD40 ligand and CD69. Sequencing used CD4+ T cells sorted from PBMCs after roughly 18-hour stimulation, obtained from a patient who received antiretroviral therapy. The receptors here all came from an adult man with HIV who was CMV-seropositive.

The V gene is TRBV5-1, the J gene TRBJ2-3, with 9 positions matching TRBD2. CDR3 length: 18 amino acids. The J segment lost 1 base and the V segment lost 0 bases, leaving 9 bases of the junction unmatched. Germline V lookup: CDR1 SGHRS, CDR2 YFSETQ. DNA of the CDR3: TGCGCCAGCAGCTTGGCGGGTTGGGCTAGCGGGGGCACAGATACGCAGTATTTT. Protein sequence: CASSLAGWASGGTDTQYF. Based on the CDR3 plus reference TRBV5-1 and TRBJ2-3, the full variable domain is KAGVTQTPRYLIKTRGQQVTLSCSPISGHRSVSWYQQTPGQGLQFLFEYFSETQRNKGNFPGRFSGRQFSNSRSEMNVSTLELGDSALYLCASSLAGWASGGTDTQYFGPGTRLTVL.

The genes are TRBV4-1 and TRBJ2-2, with 8 bases that match TRBD1. The CDR3 totals 17 residues. V shed 1 base, J shed 9 bases, and the junction held 13 bases outside the gene matches. The germline CDR1 and CDR2 sequences are MGHRA and YSYEKL. Here the CDR3 reads CASSQVVDRDSLWELFF. The DNA for the CDR3 is TGCGCCAGCAGCCAAGTAGTGGACAGGGACTCCCTCTGGGAGCTGTTTTTT.

This chain joins TRBV5-4 and TRBJ2-7; 9 bases match TRBD1. This CDR3 has 14 residues. Unmatched junction bases numbered 9, after V lost 9 bases and J lost 2 bases. Germline loops: CDR1 SGHNT, CDR2 YYREEE (reference sequence). CDR3 bases: TGTGCCACTAAGCTAAACAGGGGGCCCTACGAGCAGTACTTC. Residues: CATKLNRGPYEQYF.

The V and J genes are TRBV12-5 and TRBJ1-1, with D tentatively TRBD1 (5 bases). The CDR3 is 16 residues long. Per the germline V gene, CDR1 is LGHNT and CDR2 is FRNRAP. V lost 6 bases and J 1 base, leaving 18 bases between the germline ends. The CDR3 DNA follows: TGTGCTAGTGGGCTAACTGACAGTAAACGGAACACTGAAGCTTTCTTT. It translates to CASGLTDSKRNTEAFF.

The rearrangement joins TRBV5-1 to TRBJ2-1; weak D call: TRBD1 (6 bases). The germline CDR1 and CDR2 sequences are SGHRS and YFSETQ. V was trimmed by 4 bases and J by 0 bases, leaving 11 bases between them. The CDR3 extends over 15 amino acids. CDR3 in amino acids: CASSPWDISYNEQFF. The CDR3 nucleotides are TGCGCCAGCAGCCCCTGGGACATCTCCTACAATGAGCAGTTCTTC.

The J gene is TRBJ2-1, the V gene TRBV6-6; TRBD1 aligns across 7 bases. The CDR3 totals 15 residues. Trimming removed 6 bases from V and 4 bases from J; junction bases left unmatched: 9. Germline loops: CDR1 MNHNY, CDR2 SVGAGI (reference sequence). The CDR3 is CASSNPGTVYNEQFF. CDR3 nucleotide sequence: TGTGCCAGCAGCAACCCCGGGACAGTTTACAATGAGCAGTTCTTC.

This chain uses TRBV21-1 with TRBJ1-5; the table assigns TRBD1, which was not confirmed against the DNA. TRBV21-1 is tagged as a pseudogene. The CDR3 contains 13 residues. In DNA form, the CDR3 reads TGTGCCAGCAGCAACAGGGTTGGTCAGCCCCAGCATTTT. This sequence encodes CASSNRVGQPQHF.

The chain has TRBV12-2 and TRBJ2-3. TRBV12-2 is given as a pseudogene. This CDR3 contains 13 residues. CDR3 residues: CASRLPGQCTQYF. CDR3 sequence (DNA): TGTGCAAGTCGCTTACCGGGCCAGTGTACGCAGTATTTT.

This clone appeared once. The CDR3 nucleotides read TGTGCCAGCAGTGAGGGCAGGGGGTTTCCCTTCACAGATACGCAGTATTTT. Protein sequence: CASSEGRGFPFTDTQYF. The rearrangement joins TRBV6-1 to TRBJ2-3, with 7 bases identical to TRBD1. The CDR3 consists of 17 residues. V was pared by 3 bases and J by 2 bases, with 11 bases of the junction left unmatched. CDR1 is MNHNS and CDR2 is SASEGT in the germline V gene.

The chain uses TRBV9 and TRBJ2-1; possible D gene TRBD2, 7 bases. Trimming shortened V by 0 bases and J by 4 bases, and 11 bases separated the two germline ends. This CDR3 comprises 15 residues. Looked up from germline, CDR1 is SGDLS and CDR2 is YYNGEE. This CDR3 reads CASSVGTAGYNEQFF. The CDR3, as DNA: TGTGCCAGCAGCGTAGGGACAGCGGGGTACAATGAGCAGTTCTTC.

This clone came up once. The chain has TRBV7-2 and TRBJ2-7; D unclear. Germline V gene lookup returns CDR1 SGHTA and CDR2 FQGNSA. The CDR3 totals 13 residues. Trimming pared 2 bases from V and 2 bases from J, leaving 7 bases between. The CDR3 DNA sequence: TGTGCCAGCAGCTTAAGTTGGACCTACGAGCAGTACTTC. It specifies CASSLSWTYEQYF.

V usage is TRBV5-1 and J usage is TRBJ1-2; 9 bases match TRBD1. Trimming cost V 3 bases and J 5 bases; bases outside gene matches: 5. The germline CDR1 and CDR2 sequences are SGHRS and YFSETQ. This CDR3 is built from 14 residues. In nucleotides, the CDR3 is TGCGCCAGCAGCTCCCCGACAGGGGGATATGGCTACACCTTC. Encoded protein: CASSSPTGGYGYTF.

This clone occurred once. The chain couples TRBV6-1 to TRBJ2-3, with D possibly being TRBD1 (5 bases). The V end lost 3 bases, the J end lost 1 base, and 8 bases lay between the germline ends. The germline V gene encodes CDR1 MNHNS and CDR2 SASEGT. The CDR3 runs 14 residues. Written as DNA, the CDR3 is TGTGCCAGCAGTGATTTCAGGGGCACAGATACGCAGTATTTT. It specifies CASSDFRGTDTQYF.

The chain carries TRBV2 and TRBJ2-7; D gene unclear. Looked up from germline, CDR1 is SNHLY and CDR2 is FYNNEI. V lost 11 bases, J lost 3 bases, and 17 bases lay in between. CDR3 length: 13 amino acids. CDR3 amino acids: CAALAPGRYEQYF. In nucleotides, the CDR3 is TGTGCCGCGCTCGCTCCAGGTCGCTACGAGCAGTACTTC.

This clone was detected only a few times. V usage is TRBV2 and J usage is TRBJ1-5; TRBD1 matches at 9 bases. V shed 6 bases and J 2 bases; nucleotides not matched to a gene: 8. The germline gives CDR1 SNHLY, CDR2 FYNNEI. This CDR3 has 16 amino acids. In nucleotides, the CDR3 is TGTGCCAGCAGGGCCCACAGGGGGCCTGGCAATCAGCCCCAGCATTTT. Encoded protein: CASRAHRGPGNQPQHF.

The rearrangement joins TRBV10-3 to TRBJ1-3; D may be TRBD1 (5 bases). Germline V gives CDR1 ENHRY, CDR2 SYGVKD. The CDR3 totals 16 residues. Trimming pared 5 bases from V and 5 bases from J, leaving 19 bases between. The CDR3 loop is CAISRDGGSSRNTIYF. The CDR3 bases are TGTGCCATCAGTAGGGACGGGGGATCCAGTAGAAACACCATATATTTT.

The chain uses TRBV5-1 and TRBJ2-1, with 7 positions matching TRBD1. The V gene end was trimmed by 2 bases and the J gene end by 7 bases; junction bases not matched to a gene: 6. Germline-derived CDR1 and CDR2 are SGHRS and YFSETQ. The CDR3 totals 14 residues. CDR3 DNA sequence: TGCGCCAGCAGCTTAGGACAGGCTACGAATGAGCAGTTCTTC. It yields the protein CASSLGQATNEQFF.

As concerns this clone: The junction shows a germline mismatch at one end, possibly a read error. The chain recombines TRBV7-9 with TRBJ2-3; D uncertain. Germline V CDR1 and CDR2: SEHNR, FQNEAQ (reference sequence). CDR3 length: 12 residues. The CDR3 bases are TGTGCCAGCAGCCCTGACACGATCTCATGGGATTTT. This translates into CASSPDTISWDF.

V gene TRBV9 combines with J gene TRBJ1-3; maybe TRBD1 (5 bases). V lost 3 bases, J lost 0 bases, and 16 bases lay in between. This CDR3 comprises 17 residues. Looked up from germline, CDR1 is SGDLS and CDR2 is YYNGEE. The CDR3 region has the DNA TGTGCCAGCAGCGCCCCCGGGGCAGGCCTCTCTGGAAACACCATATATTTT. Amino acids: CASSAPGAGLSGNTIYF.

V usage is TRBV6-5 and J usage is TRBJ2-7; 7 bases are shared with TRBD1. Unmatched junction bases numbered 10, after V lost 6 bases and J lost 5 bases. This CDR3 has 14 amino acids. The germline V gene encodes CDR1 MNHEY and CDR2 SVGAGI. The CDR3 region is CASRQPGQSHEQYF. The DNA of the CDR3 is TGTGCCAGCAGGCAACCGGGACAGTCCCACGAGCAGTACTTC.

This chain connects TRBV2 to TRBJ2-2; the D call may be TRBD1 or TRBD2 (5 bases each). Germline values: CDR1 SNHLY, CDR2 FYNNEI. Trimming took off 7 bases at V and 5 bases at J, with 14 bases between the two ends. The CDR3 spans 14 residues. The DNA for the CDR3 is TGTGCCAGCATGAAGGGACCGACGACCGGGGAGCTGTTTTTT. Translating it yields CASMKGPTTGELFF. Variable domain in full (rest from reference TRBV2 and TRBJ2-2): EPEVTQTPSHQVTQMGQEVILRCVPISNHLYFYWYRQILGQKVEFLVSFYNNEISEKSEIFDDQFSVERPDGSNFTLKIRSTKLEDSAMYFCASMKGPTTGELFFGEGSRLTVL.

The chain combines TRBV6-1 with TRBJ2-2, with TRBD1 matching 7 bases. J lost 1 base, V lost 4 bases, and 6 bases had no gene match. The length of the CDR3 is 16 residues. Looked up from germline, CDR1 is MNHNS and CDR2 is SASEGT. The CDR3 nucleotides are TGTGCCAGCAGTGCTATAGGGGGCAAGAACACCGGGGAGCTGTTTTTT. Its translation is CASSAIGGKNTGELFF.

This sequence joins TRBV19 and TRBJ1-2; D remains ambiguous. Trimming took off 4 bases at V and 8 bases at J, with 17 bases between the two ends. The CDR3 sequence is 14 residues long. Per the germline V gene, CDR1 is LNHDA and CDR2 is SQIVND (reference sequence). The CDR3: CASSTGLDLWGYTF. The CDR3 nucleotides read TGTGCCAGTAGTACTGGACTGGATCTATGGGGCTACACCTTC.

The rearrangement links TRBV5-4 to TRBJ1-4; a possible D gene is TRBD1 (6 bases). The germline gives CDR1 SGHNT, CDR2 YYREEE (reference sequence). Trimming pared 4 bases from V and 5 bases from J, leaving 12 bases between. The CDR3 is 14 residues long. CDR3 nucleotide sequence: TGTGCCAGCAGCGTCGGACAGCAAAATGAAAAACTGTTTTTT. Protein sequence: CASSVGQQNEKLFF.

The chain uses TRBV7-6 and TRBJ2-1; D is ambiguous. This CDR3 is 17 amino acids long. Germline lookup yields CDR1 SGHVS and CDR2 FNYEAQ. Trimming pared 8 bases from V and 5 bases from J, leaving 25 bases between. The CDR3 loop reads CASGRTVALLTDNEQFF. CDR3 DNA sequence: TGTGCCAGCGGCAGGACCGTAGCCCTCCTTACAGACAATGAGCAGTTCTTC.

The V call is TRBV7-9, the J call TRBJ2-3; D gene unclear. Germline CDR1 is SEHNR and CDR2 is FQNEAQ (reference sequence). V was pared by 0 bases and J by 2 bases, with 3 bases between. The CDR3 runs 13 residues. The CDR3 nucleotides are TGTGCCAGCAGCTTAGCTTTCACAGATACGCAGTATTTT. Amino acids: CASSLAFTDTQYF.

The chain uses TRBV27 and TRBJ2-3; tentative D call: TRBD2 (6 bases). CDR1 MNHEY and CDR2 SMNVEV come from the germline V gene (reference sequence). CDR3 length: 16 residues. Trimming left V 4 bases short and J 4 bases short, with 18 bases between. CDR3 region: CASSYLGGRTPDTQYF. In nucleotides, the CDR3 is TGTGCCAGCAGTTACCTGGGGGGTAGAACCCCAGATACGCAGTATTTT.

The gene calls are TRBV19 and TRBJ2-3; no firm D call. Trimming removed 5 bases from V and 4 bases from J, with 10 bases in between. This CDR3 region has 13 residues. CDR1 and CDR2 (germline): LNHDA, SQIVND (reference sequence). This CDR3 reads CASSPRVADTQYF. CDR3 bases: TGTGCCAGTAGTCCTAGAGTAGCAGATACGCAGTATTTT.

This chain joins TRBV20-1 and TRBJ2-7; D not resolved. The germline gives CDR1 DFQATT, CDR2 SNEGSKA (reference sequence). The CDR3 consists of 11 residues. The CDR3 protein is CSAIRVGAQYF. CDR3 sequence (DNA): TGCAGCGCCATCCGGGTGGGCGCCCAGTACTTC.